This TCR beta chain is from a study of siplizumab effects on memory and regulatory T cells. Study outcomes and limitations: Among sequences traceable to unstimulated CD4+ memory cells, alloreactive ones were significantly reduced by siplizumab. Among alloreactive clones, only a minor fraction mapped to unstimulated subsets.

There are 11 residues in the CDR3. Trimming cost V 3 bases and J 10 bases; bases outside gene matches: 2. CDR1 is PRHDT and CDR2 is FYEKMQ in the germline V gene (reference sequence). The protocol was immunoSEQ multiplex PCR, while the TCRdb copy is restricted to in-frame clones and leaves out a portion. The table has 90,000 to 95,000 clones, over 85% seen once. With respect to this clone: Its antigen is currently unknown.

The sequence derives from a human donor in good health. This rearrangement joins TRBV13 to TRBJ1-1; 7 bases are a match to TRBD1. Sequencing was done on a sample of CD8+ T cells sorted from blood. Here the CDR3 reads CASSLTGRAFF. As DNA, the CDR3 is TGTGCCAGCAGCTTGACAGGGAGAGCTTTCTTT. The whole variable domain, filled in from reference TRBV13 and TRBJ1-1, reads AAGVIQSPRHLIKEKRETATLKCYPIPRHDTVYWYQQGPGQDPQFLISFYEKMQSDKGSIPDRFSAQQFSDYHSELNMSSLELGDSALYFCASSLTGRAFFGQGTRLTVV.